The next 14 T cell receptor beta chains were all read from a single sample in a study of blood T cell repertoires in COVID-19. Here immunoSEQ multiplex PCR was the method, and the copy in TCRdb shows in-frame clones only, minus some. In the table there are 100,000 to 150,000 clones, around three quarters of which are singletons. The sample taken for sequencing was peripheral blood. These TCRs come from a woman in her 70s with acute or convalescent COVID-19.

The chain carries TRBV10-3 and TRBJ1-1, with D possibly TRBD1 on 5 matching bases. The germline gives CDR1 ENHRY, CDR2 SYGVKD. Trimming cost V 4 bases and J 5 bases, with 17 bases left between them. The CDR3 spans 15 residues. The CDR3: CAISAQQVPRTEAFF. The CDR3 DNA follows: TGTGCCATCAGTGCTCAACAGGTCCCAAGAACTGAAGCTTTCTTT.

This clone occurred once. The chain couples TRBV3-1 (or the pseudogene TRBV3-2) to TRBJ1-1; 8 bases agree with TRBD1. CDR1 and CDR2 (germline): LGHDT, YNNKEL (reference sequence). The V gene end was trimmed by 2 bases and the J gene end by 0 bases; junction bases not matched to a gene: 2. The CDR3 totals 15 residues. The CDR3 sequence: CASSQQGQVNTEAFF. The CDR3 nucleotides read TGTGCCAGCAGCCAACAGGGACAGGTGAACACTGAAGCTTTCTTT.

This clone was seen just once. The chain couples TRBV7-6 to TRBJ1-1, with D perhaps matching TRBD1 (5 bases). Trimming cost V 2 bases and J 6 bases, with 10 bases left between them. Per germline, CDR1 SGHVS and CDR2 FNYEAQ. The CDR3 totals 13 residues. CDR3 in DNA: TGTGCCAGCAGCTTACAGGGAACCGCTGAAGCTTTCTTT. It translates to CASSLQGTAEAFF.

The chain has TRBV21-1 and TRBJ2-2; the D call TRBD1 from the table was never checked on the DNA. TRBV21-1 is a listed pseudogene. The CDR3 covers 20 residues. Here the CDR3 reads CASSSTGGNDRDANTGELFF. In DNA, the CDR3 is TGTGCCAGCAGCAGTACAGGGGGCAATGATAGGGACGCGAACACCGGGGAGCTGTTTTTT.

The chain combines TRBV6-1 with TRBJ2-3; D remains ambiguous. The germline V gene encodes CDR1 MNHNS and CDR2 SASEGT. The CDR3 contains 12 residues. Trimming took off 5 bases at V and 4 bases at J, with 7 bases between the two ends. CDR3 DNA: TGTGCCAGCAGTTCAGGATCAGATACGCAGTATTTT. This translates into CASSSGSDTQYF.

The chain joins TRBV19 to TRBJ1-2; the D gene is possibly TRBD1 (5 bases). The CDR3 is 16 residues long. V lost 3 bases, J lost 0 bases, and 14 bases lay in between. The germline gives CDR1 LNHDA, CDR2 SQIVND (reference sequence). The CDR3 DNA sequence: TGTGCCAGTAGTATCATTCCGGGACTAGCTAACTATGGCTACACCTTC. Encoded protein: CASSIIPGLANYGYTF.

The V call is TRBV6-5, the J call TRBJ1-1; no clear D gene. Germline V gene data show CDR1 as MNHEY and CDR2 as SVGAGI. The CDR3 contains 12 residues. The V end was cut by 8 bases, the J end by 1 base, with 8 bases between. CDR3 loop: CASATTNTEAFF. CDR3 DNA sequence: TGTGCCAGCGCCACTACGAACACTGAAGCTTTCTTT.

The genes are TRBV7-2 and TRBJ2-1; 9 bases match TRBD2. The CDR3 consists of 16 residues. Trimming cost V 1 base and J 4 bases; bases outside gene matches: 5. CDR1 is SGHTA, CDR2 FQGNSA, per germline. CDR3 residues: CASSLGSGRIYNEQFF. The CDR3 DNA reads TGTGCCAGCAGCTTAGGGAGCGGGAGGATTTACAATGAGCAGTTCTTC.

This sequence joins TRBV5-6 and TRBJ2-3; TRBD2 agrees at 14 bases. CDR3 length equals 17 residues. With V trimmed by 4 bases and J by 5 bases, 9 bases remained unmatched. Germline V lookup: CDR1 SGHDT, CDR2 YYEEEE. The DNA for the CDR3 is TGTGCCAGCAGCGACGGACTAGCGGGGGGTTATAAAGATACGCAGTATTTT. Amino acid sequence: CASSDGLAGGYKDTQYF.

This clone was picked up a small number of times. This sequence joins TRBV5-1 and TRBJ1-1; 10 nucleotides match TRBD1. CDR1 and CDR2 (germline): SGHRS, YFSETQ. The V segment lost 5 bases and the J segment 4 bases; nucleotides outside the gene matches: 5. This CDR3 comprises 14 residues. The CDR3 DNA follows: TGCGCCAGCAGGACGACAGGGGGCTCCACTGAAGCTTTCTTT. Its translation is CASRTTGGSTEAFF.

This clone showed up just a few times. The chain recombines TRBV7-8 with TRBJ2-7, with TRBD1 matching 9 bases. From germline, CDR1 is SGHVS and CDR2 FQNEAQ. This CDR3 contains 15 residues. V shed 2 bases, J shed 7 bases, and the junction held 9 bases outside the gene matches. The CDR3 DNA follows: TGTGCCAGCAGCTTAATCCCCACAGGGGGCATGGAGCAGTACTTC. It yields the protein CASSLIPTGGMEQYF.

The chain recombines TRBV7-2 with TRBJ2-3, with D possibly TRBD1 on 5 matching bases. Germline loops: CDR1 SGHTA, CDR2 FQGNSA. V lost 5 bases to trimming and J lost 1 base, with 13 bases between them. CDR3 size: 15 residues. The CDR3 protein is CASSPQGLGTDTQYF. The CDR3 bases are TGTGCCAGCAGCCCCCAGGGCTTAGGCACAGATACGCAGTATTTT.

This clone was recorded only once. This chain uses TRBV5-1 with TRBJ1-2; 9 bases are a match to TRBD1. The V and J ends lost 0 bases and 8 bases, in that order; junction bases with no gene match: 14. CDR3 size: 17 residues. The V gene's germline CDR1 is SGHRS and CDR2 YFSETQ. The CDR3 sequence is CASSLGLIQGAERGYTF. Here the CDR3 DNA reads TGCGCCAGCAGCTTGGGCCTCATACAGGGGGCAGAAAGAGGCTACACCTTC.

The CDR3 reads CASGRTGWAYEQYF. For the CDR3, the DNA is TGTGCCAGCGGTCGGACAGGGTGGGCCTACGAGCAGTACTTC. V is TRBV9 and J is TRBJ2-7; 8 nucleotides match TRBD1. The CDR3 is 14 residues long. J was trimmed by 2 bases and V by 7 bases; bases with no gene match: 8. Looked up from germline, CDR1 is SGDLS and CDR2 is YYNGEE.